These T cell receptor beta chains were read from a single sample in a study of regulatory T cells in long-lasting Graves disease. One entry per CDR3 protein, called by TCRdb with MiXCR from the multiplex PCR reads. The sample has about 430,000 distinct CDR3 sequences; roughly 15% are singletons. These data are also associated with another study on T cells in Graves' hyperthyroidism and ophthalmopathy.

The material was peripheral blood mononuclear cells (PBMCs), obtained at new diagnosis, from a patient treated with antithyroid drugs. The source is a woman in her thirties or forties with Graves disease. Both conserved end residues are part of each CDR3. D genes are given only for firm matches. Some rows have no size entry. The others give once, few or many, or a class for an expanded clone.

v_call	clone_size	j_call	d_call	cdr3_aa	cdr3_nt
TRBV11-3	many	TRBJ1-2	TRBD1	CASSLPGTGNYGYTF	TGTGCCAGCAGCTTACCCGGGACAGGGAACTATGGCTACACCTTC
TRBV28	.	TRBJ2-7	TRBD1	CASSDDRERGYEQYF	TGTGCCAGCAGTGACGACAGGGAAAGGGGCTACGAGCAGTACTTC
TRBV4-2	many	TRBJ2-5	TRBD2	CASSNNLRGGEETQYF	TGTGCCAGCAGCAACAACTTACGGGGGGGCGAAGAGACCCAGTACTTC
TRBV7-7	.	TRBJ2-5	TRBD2	CASSSGTSGSETQYF	TGTGCTAGCAGCAGTGGGACTAGCGGGAGTGAGACCCAGTACTTC
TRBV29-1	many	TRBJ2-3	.	CSVENIFTDTQYF	TGCAGCGTTGAGAACATTTTCACAGATACGCAGTATTTT
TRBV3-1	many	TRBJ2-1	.	CASSQSNPNEQFF	TGTGCCAGCAGCCAGTCTAACCCCAATGAGCAGTTCTTC
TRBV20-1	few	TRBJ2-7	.	CSASWTSDYEQYF	TGCAGTGCTAGTTGGACAAGCGATTACGAGCAGTACTTC
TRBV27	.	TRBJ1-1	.	CASRRRGGTEAFF	TGTGCCAGCAGACGACGGGGGGGCACTGAAGCTTTCTTT
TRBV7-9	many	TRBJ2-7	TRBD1	CASSTGTGRYEQYF	TGTGCCAGCAGCACCGGGACAGGGAGGTACGAGCAGTACTTC
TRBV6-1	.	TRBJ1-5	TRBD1	CASSSGGQPYQPQHF	TGTGCCAGCAGCTCCGGGGGACAGCCGTATCAGCCCCAGCATTTT
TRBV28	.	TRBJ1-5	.	CASSTRHRNYQPQHF	TGTGCCAGCAGTACCCGACATAGGAATTATCAGCCCCAGCATTTT
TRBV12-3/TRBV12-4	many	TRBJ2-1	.	CASSFGPTPANEQFF	TGTGCCAGCAGTTTCGGACCTACTCCCGCCAATGAGCAGTTCTTC
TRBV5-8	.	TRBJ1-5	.	CASSFVPRNGVNQPQHF	TGTGCCAGCAGCTTTGTCCCAAGGAATGGTGTGAATCAGCCCCAGCATTTT
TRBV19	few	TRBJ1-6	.	CASSHQGSPLHF	TGTGCCAGTAGCCACCAAGGCTCACCCCTCCACTTT
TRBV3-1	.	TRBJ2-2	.	CASSPRTELTGELFF	TGTGCCAGCAGCCCACGGACAGAGCTCACCGGGGAGCTGTTTTTT
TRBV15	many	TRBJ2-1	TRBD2	CATSRDPGLAANNEQFF	TGTGCCACCAGCAGAGACCCCGGGCTAGCGGCCAACAATGAGCAGTTCTTC
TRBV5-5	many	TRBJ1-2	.	CASSLGLTEYGYTF	TGTGCCAGCAGCTTGGGCCTGACGGAGTATGGCTACACCTTC
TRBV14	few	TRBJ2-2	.	CASSQVGGDTGELFF	TGTGCCAGCAGCCAAGTCGGAGGGGACACCGGGGAGCTGTTTTTT
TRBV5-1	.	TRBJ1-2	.	CASRDRDRDGYGYTF	TGCGCCAGCAGGGACAGAGACAGAGATGGCTATGGCTACACCTTC
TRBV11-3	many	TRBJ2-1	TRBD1	CASSLGGIYNEQFF	TGTGCCAGCAGTCTAGGGGGCATTTACAATGAGCAGTTCTTC
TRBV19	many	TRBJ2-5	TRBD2	CASSIVTSGRSWETQYF	TGTGCCAGTAGTATTGTAACTAGCGGGAGAAGTTGGGAGACCCAGTACTTC
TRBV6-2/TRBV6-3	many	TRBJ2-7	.	CATVESTSYEQYF	TGTGCCACGGTAGAGAGTACCTCCTACGAGCAGTACTTC
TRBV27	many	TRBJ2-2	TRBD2	CASSPSREGLGGELFF	TGTGCCAGCAGTCCTTCTCGGGAGGGCCTTGGCGGGGAGCTGTTTTTT